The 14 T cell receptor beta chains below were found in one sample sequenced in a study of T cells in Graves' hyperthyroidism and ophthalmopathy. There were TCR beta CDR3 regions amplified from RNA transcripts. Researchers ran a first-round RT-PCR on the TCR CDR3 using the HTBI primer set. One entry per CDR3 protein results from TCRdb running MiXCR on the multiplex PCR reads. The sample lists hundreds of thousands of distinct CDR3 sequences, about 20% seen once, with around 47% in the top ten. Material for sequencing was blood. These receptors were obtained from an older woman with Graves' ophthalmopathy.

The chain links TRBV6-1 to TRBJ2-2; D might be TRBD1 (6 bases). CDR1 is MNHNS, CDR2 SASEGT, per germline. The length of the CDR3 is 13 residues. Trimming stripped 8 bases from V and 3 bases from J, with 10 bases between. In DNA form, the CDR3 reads TGTGCCAGCTTAAGGGGGTACACCGGGGAGCTGTTTTTT. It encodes CASLRGYTGELFF.

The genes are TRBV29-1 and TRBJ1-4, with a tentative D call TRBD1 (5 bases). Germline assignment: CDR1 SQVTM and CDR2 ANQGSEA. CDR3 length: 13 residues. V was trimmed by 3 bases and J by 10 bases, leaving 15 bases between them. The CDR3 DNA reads TGCAGCGTTGACCGGGGGTCAGGCGGAAAACTGTTTTTT. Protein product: CSVDRGSGGKLFF.

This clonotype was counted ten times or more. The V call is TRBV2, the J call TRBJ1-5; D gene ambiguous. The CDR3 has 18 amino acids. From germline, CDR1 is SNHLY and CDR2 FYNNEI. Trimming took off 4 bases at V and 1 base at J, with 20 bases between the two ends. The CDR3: CASSGTPSLGESNQPQHF. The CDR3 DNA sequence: TGTGCCAGCAGTGGAACTCCGTCCCTCGGGGAGAGCAATCAGCCCCAGCATTTT.

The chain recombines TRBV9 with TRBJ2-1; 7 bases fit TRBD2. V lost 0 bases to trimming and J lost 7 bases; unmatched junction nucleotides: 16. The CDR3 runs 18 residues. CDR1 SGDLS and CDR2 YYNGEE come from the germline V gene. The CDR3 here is CASSVEALWAGAENEQFF. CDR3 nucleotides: TGTGCCAGCAGCGTAGAGGCGTTGTGGGCGGGAGCCGAGAATGAGCAGTTCTTC.

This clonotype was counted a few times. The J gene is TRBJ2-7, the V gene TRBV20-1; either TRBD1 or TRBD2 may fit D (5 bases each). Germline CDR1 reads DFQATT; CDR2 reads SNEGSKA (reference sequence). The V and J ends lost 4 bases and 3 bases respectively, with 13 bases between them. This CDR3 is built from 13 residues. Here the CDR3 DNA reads TGCAGTGCTAAGGGACGGATGTTCTACGAGCAGTACTTC. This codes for CSAKGRMFYEQYF.

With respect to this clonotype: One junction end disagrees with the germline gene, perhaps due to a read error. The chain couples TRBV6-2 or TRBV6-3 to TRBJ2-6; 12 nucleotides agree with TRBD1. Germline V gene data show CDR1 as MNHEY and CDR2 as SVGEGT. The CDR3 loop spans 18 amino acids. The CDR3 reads CASRASGTGGSGANVLAF. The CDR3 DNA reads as TGTGCCAGCAGAGCTTCCGGGACAGGGGGCTCTGGGGCCAACGTCCTGGCTTTC.

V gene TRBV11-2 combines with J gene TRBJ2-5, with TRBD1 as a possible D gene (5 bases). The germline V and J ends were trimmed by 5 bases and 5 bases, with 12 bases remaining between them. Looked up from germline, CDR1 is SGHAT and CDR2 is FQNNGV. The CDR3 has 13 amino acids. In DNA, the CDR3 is TGTGCCAGCAGCCCAATGGGGCCTGAGACCCAGTACTTC. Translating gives CASSPMGPETQYF.

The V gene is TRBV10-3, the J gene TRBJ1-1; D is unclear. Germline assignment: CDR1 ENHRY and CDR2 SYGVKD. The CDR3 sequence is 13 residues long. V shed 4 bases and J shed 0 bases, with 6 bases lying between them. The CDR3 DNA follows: TGTGCCATCAGTGGAAAACTGAACACTGAAGCTTTCTTT. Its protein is CAISGKLNTEAFF.

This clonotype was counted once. This chain's CDR3 is CASRDDGRSGSFTGELFF. The CDR3 DNA reads as TGTGCCAGCAGAGACGACGGCAGGAGCGGGAGTTTCACCGGGGAGCTGTTTTTT. The chain couples TRBV9 to TRBJ2-2, with TRBD2 matching over 8 bases. Germline V gene data show CDR1 as SGDLS and CDR2 as YYNGEE. The length of the CDR3 is 18 residues. Trimming removed 5 bases from V and 4 bases from J; junction bases left unmatched: 16.

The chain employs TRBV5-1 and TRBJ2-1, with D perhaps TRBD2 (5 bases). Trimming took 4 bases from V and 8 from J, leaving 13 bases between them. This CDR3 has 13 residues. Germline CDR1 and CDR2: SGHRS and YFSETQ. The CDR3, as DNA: TGCGCCAGCAGCGTCGGGGTTGTCGATGAGCAGTTCTTC. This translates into CASSVGVVDEQFF.

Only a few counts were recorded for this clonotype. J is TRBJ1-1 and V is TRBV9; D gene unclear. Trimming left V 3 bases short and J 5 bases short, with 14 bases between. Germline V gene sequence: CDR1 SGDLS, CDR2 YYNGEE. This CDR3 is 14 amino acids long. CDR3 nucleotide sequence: TGTGCCAGCAGCGCCCGCCGACAAATGACTGAAGCTTTCTTT. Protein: CASSARRQMTEAFF. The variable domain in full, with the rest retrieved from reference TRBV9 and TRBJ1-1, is DSGVTQTPKHLITATGQRVTLRCSPRSGDLSVYWYQQSLDQGLQFLIQYYNGEERAKGNILERFSAQQFPDLHSELNLSSLELGDSALYFCASSARRQMTEAFFGQGTRLTVV.

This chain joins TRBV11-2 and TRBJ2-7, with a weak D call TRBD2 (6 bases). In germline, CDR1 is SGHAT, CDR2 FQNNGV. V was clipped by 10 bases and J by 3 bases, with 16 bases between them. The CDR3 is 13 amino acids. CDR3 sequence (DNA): TGTGCCACCCGAGTTAGCGGCCTCTACGAGCAGTACTTC. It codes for CATRVSGLYEQYF.

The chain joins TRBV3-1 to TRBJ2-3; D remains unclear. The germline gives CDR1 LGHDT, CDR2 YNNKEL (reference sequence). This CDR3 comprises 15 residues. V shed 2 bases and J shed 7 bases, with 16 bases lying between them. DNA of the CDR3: TGTGCCAGCAGCCAAAACCGGGTCCGAGGTAATACGCAGTATTTT. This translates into CASSQNRVRGNTQYF.

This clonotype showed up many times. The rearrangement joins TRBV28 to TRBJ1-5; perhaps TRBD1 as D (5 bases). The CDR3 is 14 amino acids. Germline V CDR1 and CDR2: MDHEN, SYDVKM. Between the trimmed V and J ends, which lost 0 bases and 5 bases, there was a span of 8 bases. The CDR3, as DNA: TGTGCCAGCAGTTTATGGGGCAGGGATCAGCCCCAGCATTTT. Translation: CASSLWGRDQPQHF.